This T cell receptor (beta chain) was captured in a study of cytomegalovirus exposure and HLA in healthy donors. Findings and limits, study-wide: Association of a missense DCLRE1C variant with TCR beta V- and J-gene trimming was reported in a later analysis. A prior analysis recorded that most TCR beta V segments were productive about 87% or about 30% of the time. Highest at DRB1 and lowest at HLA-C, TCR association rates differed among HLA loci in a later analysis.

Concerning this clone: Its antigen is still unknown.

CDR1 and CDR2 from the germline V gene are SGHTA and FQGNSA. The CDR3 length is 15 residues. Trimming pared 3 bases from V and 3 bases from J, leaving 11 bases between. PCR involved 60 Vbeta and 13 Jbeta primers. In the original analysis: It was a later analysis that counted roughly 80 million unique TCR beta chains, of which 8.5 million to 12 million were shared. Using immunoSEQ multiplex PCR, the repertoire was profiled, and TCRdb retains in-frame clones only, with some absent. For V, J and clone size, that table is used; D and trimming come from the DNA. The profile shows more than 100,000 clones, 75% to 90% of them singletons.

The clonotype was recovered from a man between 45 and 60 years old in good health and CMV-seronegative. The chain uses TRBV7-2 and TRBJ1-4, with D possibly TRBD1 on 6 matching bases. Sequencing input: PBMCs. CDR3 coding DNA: TGTGCCAGCAGCTTGTGGACAGCCCCTAATGAAAAACTGTTTTTT. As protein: CASSLWTAPNEKLFF.